This record covers a single TCR beta chain. This record comes from a study of blood T cell repertoires in COVID-19. Study-level information: There were acute and convalescent COVID-19 samples, and they came from the United States, Italy and Spain.

Some clones are missing from TCRdb's copy, which holds only in-frame ones; the method was immunoSEQ multiplex PCR. The sample has 80,000 to 100,000 clones; approximately 90% are singletons. This sequence originates from a human donor with COVID-19, enrolled during active disease. The donor label of this sample is uncertain. Input material: peripheral blood.

Here the CDR3 reads CASSRLQNSPLHF. The CDR3 bases are TGTGCCAGCAGCCGTCTACAGAATTCACCCCTCCACTTT. The chain carries TRBV7-9 and TRBJ1-6; D uncertain. Trimming left V 5 bases short and J 7 bases short, with 9 bases between. Germline CDR1 SEHNR, CDR2 FQNEAQ (reference sequence). CDR3 size: 13 residues.